Given below is one T cell receptor (beta chain) in context. At deep level, the assay was performed. Clones were read by immunoSEQ multiplex PCR, and TCRdb kept only the in-frame ones, dropping some. The sample carries about 1 million clones, under 80% recorded once. This CDR3 comprises 16 residues. CDR1 and CDR2 (germline): SEHNR, FQNEAQ (reference sequence). Trimming shortened V by 1 base and J by 2 bases, and 15 bases separated the two germline ends. The sample is drawn from a study of shared clonotypes between healthy human individuals. This TCR came from a man aged 18-30 years in good health. This rearrangement joins TRBV7-9 to TRBJ2-7; D is uncertain. The sequenced sample was memory CD4+ T cells sorted from blood. Specified subset: CD45RA-negative fraction. The CDR3, as DNA: TGTGCCAGCAGCTTAGGTCTATTAGGCGTTACCTACGAGCAGTACTTC. Residues: CASSLGLLGVTYEQYF.